Shown below are 5 T cell receptor beta chains from a single sample sequenced in a study of T cell responses to AZD1222 COVID-19 vaccine. TCRdb's table, derived via immunoSEQ multiplex PCR, lists solely in-frame clones and lacks some. The sample lists some 110,000 clones; roughly 87% were seen once. The source material was peripheral blood, sampled on day 0 of AZD1222 vaccination. Source of these receptors: an adult in good health.

V gene TRBV27 combines with J gene TRBJ2-7; perhaps TRBD1 as D (6 bases). Germline V lookup: CDR1 MNHEY, CDR2 SMNVEV (reference sequence). With 5 bases removed from V and 0 bases from J, the gap between germline ends came to 23 bases. This CDR3 has 18 residues. The CDR3 region has the DNA TGTGCCAGCAGTGCCCTCGTAGTTGGGGGCCCGAGCTCCTACGAGCAGTACTTC. It codes for CASSALVVGGPSSYEQYF.

The rearrangement links TRBV3-1 (or the pseudogene TRBV3-2) to TRBJ2-3; maybe TRBD2 (5 bases). The germline V gene encodes CDR1 LGHDT and CDR2 YNNKEL (reference sequence). V was clipped by 4 bases and J by 2 bases, with 10 bases between them. The CDR3 runs to 14 residues. The CDR3 DNA is TGTGCCAGCAGCCCAGGACTCCACACAGATACGCAGTATTTT. It translates to CASSPGLHTDTQYF.

The chain recombines TRBV15 with TRBJ2-1; 7 bases line up with TRBD2. Trimming removed 0 bases from V and 8 bases from J; junction bases left unmatched: 4. CDR1 is LNHNV, CDR2 YYDKDF, per germline (reference sequence). The CDR3 runs 14 residues. DNA for the CDR3: TGTGCCACCAGCAGAGAAGAAAGCGGGGATGAGCAGTTCTTC. Translation gives CATSREESGDEQFF.

The chain joins TRBV19 to TRBJ2-1; 9 bases are shared with TRBD2. CDR1 LNHDA and CDR2 SQIVND come from the germline V gene (reference sequence). The CDR3 loop spans 14 amino acids. The J segment lost 1 base and the V segment lost 6 bases, leaving 1 base of the junction unmatched. Here the CDR3 reads CASRTSGSYNEQFF. CDR3 bases: TGTGCCAGTAGAACTAGCGGGTCCTACAATGAGCAGTTCTTC.

V is TRBV2 and J is TRBJ1-3; 9 bases agree with TRBD1. CDR3 size: 14 residues. The V and J ends lost 5 bases and 3 bases, in that order; junction bases with no gene match: 2. CDR1 is SNHLY, CDR2 FYNNEI, per germline. The CDR3 coding sequence is TGTGCCAGCAGTCGGGACAGGGTTGGAAACACCATATATTTT. It is translated as CASSRDRVGNTIYF.